This T cell receptor (beta chain) was sequenced during a study of CD4 T cell repertoires in COVID-19. The CDR3 has 15 amino acids. Trimming pared 5 bases from V and 2 bases from J, leaving 13 bases between. The germline V gene encodes CDR1 SGHTA and CDR2 FQGTGA. Method: immunoSEQ multiplex PCR; TCRdb's copy keeps in-frame clones and lacks some. The sample lists tens of thousands of clones, around 90% occurring once. No culture step preceded sequencing of the ex vivo isolated memory T cells. The chain is built from TRBV7-3 and TRBJ1-3; no clear D. The sequences come from central memory CD4+ T cells from blood, collected before the COVID-19 pandemic. The clonotype comes from a human donor who had COVID-19. CDR3 DNA sequence: TGTGCCAGCAGCCCCCCCCCGGGTGCTGGAAACACCATATATTTT. As protein: CASSPPPGAGNTIYF.